The entry below describes one T cell receptor beta chain. Its target is not known. The sample belongs to a study of identical twins. Germline V CDR1 and CDR2: MNHNS, SASEGT. CDR3 size: 13 residues. The J segment lost 4 bases and the V segment lost 5 bases, leaving 4 bases of the junction unmatched. Whole-study findings and limits: Insertion counts were lower in abundant cord blood beta clonotypes, a trend that memory repertoires did not show.

A template switching step contributed a universal primer site, while unique molecular identifiers were present in the cDNA. MiXCR, applied by TCRdb to the 5' RACE reads, yields one record per CDR3 protein. The sample lists 700,000 or so distinct CDR3 sequences; about 20% were seen once. These data were also reused for a study on T cells expressing NK-cell markers. According to that study: Investigators obtained TCR beta repertoires from sorted CD3+CD56+NKG2C+, CD3+CD56+NKG2C- and CD3+CD56-NKG2C+ T cells. Expanded NKG2C+ T cell clones were not confirmed as HCMV-specific.

Material: PBMCs. The receptor comes from a woman between 18 and 30 years old in good health. This chain joins TRBV6-1 and TRBJ2-7; 8 positions agree with TRBD1. CDR3 loop: CASSRDRIYEQYF. CDR3 coding DNA: TGTGCCAGCAGTCGGGACAGGATTTACGAGCAGTACTTC.